What follows are 23 T cell receptor beta chains derived from one specimen sequenced in a study of blood T cells in healthy people across ages. Alongside a J-beta primer mix, a sample-barcoded 5' primer served in a second PCR lasting about 7 to 11 cycles. TCRdb re-analysed the 5' RACE reads in MiXCR, keeping a single row per CDR3 protein. The sample yields 1.4 million to 1.5 million distinct CDR3 sequences, around two fifths seen once. Input material: blood. These receptor sequences come from a woman aged 18-29 years in good health.

This sequence joins TRBV20-1 and TRBJ1-2; perhaps TRBD1 as D (5 bases). The CDR3 sequence is 17 residues long. Per germline, CDR1 DFQATT and CDR2 SNEGSKA (reference sequence). Trimming took off 0 bases at V and 8 bases at J, with 25 bases between the two ends. As DNA, the CDR3 is TGCAGTGCTAGAGATGTCCCCAGGGCCGAAGTAGTTTGGGGCTACACCTTC. Residues: CSARDVPRAEVVWGYTF.

The chain is built from TRBV3-1 and TRBJ2-1; D call uncertain. The CDR3 sequence is 13 residues long. Trimming took 5 bases from V and 9 from J, leaving 14 bases between them. The germline CDR1 and CDR2 sequences are LGHDT and YNNKEL (reference sequence). DNA for the CDR3: TGTGCCAGCAGCTCCTCTCAAGAAGGTGAGCAGTTCTTC. The encoded protein is CASSSSQEGEQFF.

The chain has TRBV20-1 and TRBJ2-5, with TRBD2 matching over 13 bases. The CDR3 is 14 amino acids. The junction had 3 bases not matched to a gene; V was cut back by 6 bases and J by 2 bases. CDR1 and CDR2 (germline): DFQATT, SNEGSKA (reference sequence). The CDR3 reads CSAKLAGGQETQYF. DNA for the CDR3: TGCAGTGCCAAACTAGCGGGGGGGCAAGAGACCCAGTACTTC.

This clonotype was detected only a few times. The CDR3: CASTKSTSVGEQYF. The CDR3 nucleotides read TGTGCCAGCACCAAATCCACTAGCGTGGGTGAGCAGTACTTC. J is TRBJ2-5 and V is TRBV27; 7 bases are a match to TRBD2. This CDR3 spans 14 amino acids. Germline V gene lookup returns CDR1 MNHEY and CDR2 SMNVEV (reference sequence). With 7 bases clipped from V and 11 bases from J, the junction kept 16 bases outside the gene matches.

J is TRBJ2-1 and V is TRBV18; the match to TRBD1 covers 10 bases. The CDR3 has 19 residues. Trimming took 0 bases from V and 1 from J; bases not matched to a gene: 9. CDR1 is KGHSH, CDR2 LQKENI, per germline. The CDR3 spells CASSPPLTGGGRSYNEQFF. Here the CDR3 DNA reads TGTGCCAGCTCACCACCGTTGACAGGGGGCGGGAGGTCCTACAATGAGCAGTTCTTC.

This sequence joins TRBV6-1 and TRBJ1-1; TRBD1 aligns across 12 bases. CDR3 length: 16 amino acids. Germline V CDR1 and CDR2: MNHNS, SASEGT. J lost 4 bases, V lost 4 bases, and 7 bases had no gene match. The CDR3 DNA reads as TGTGCCAGCAGTGCCGGGACAGGGGGCGTCGGCACTGAAGCTTTCTTT. Protein product: CASSAGTGGVGTEAFF.

This clonotype was detected only a few times. The chain couples TRBV27 to TRBJ1-5; no clear D. The CDR3 has 13 amino acids. Germline V lookup: CDR1 MNHEY, CDR2 SMNVEV (reference sequence). Between the trimmed V and J ends, which lost 4 bases and 3 bases, there was a span of 7 bases. The CDR3 loop is CASSSKPNQPQHF. The CDR3 DNA is TGTGCCAGCAGTTCAAAACCCAATCAGCCCCAGCATTTT.

Details on this clonotype: Relative to the germline gene, one junction end is altered; a read error may explain this. The genes are TRBV6-2 or TRBV6-3 and TRBJ1-5; 7 bases agree with TRBD1. CDR3 size: 13 residues. The germline V gene has CDR1 MNHEY and CDR2 SVGEGT. The CDR3 spells CASGTAHNRPQHF. CDR3 DNA: TGTGCCAGTGGGACAGCTCATAATCGGCCCCAGCATTTT.

This sequence joins TRBV3-1 and TRBJ2-7; D is unclear. The CDR3 has 13 amino acids. The ends were cut back, 4 bases at V and 4 bases at J, with 11 bases in the middle. The germline gives CDR1 LGHDT, CDR2 YNNKEL (reference sequence). CDR3 coding DNA: TGTGCCAGCAGCCCTCGGAACCGATACGAGCAGTACTTC. This gives the protein CASSPRNRYEQYF.

This sequence joins TRBV7-9 and TRBJ1-2, with 8 bases aligning to TRBD1. V lost 5 bases, J lost 8 bases, and 7 bases stayed unmatched. The germline gives CDR1 SEHNR, CDR2 FQNEAQ (reference sequence). This CDR3 comprises 13 residues. The CDR3 here is CASSHNTGGGYTF. The CDR3 DNA is TGTGCCAGCAGCCACAATACAGGGGGAGGCTACACCTTC.

The V gene is TRBV7-2, the J gene TRBJ2-4; no firm D call. Germline lookup yields CDR1 SGHTA and CDR2 FQGNSA. The CDR3 spans 14 residues. Trimming shortened V by 5 bases and J by 1 base, and 9 bases separated the two germline ends. The CDR3 protein is CASSPACAKNIQYF. The CDR3 region has the DNA TGTGCCAGCAGCCCAGCGTGCGCCAAAAACATTCAGTACTTC.

This clonotype has more than one count but fewer than ten. The chain links TRBV15 to TRBJ2-7; 10 nucleotides agree with TRBD2. The CDR3 contains 15 residues. V gave up 8 bases and J gave up 7 bases; unmatched junction bases: 14. Germline V gene sequence: CDR1 LNHNV, CDR2 YYDKDF (reference sequence). Here the CDR3 DNA reads TGTGCCACCTTAGGAACCGGGACTAGCGTTGATGAGCAGTACTTC. Translated, it gives CATLGTGTSVDEQYF.

The chain uses TRBV9 and TRBJ2-3; 8 bases are a match to TRBD2. Germline lookup yields CDR1 SGDLS and CDR2 YYNGEE. Unmatched junction bases numbered 12, after V lost 3 bases and J lost 3 bases. CDR3 length: 17 residues. The CDR3 sequence: CASSAPLGGLETDTQYF. CDR3 in DNA: TGTGCCAGCAGCGCACCCCTGGGGGGACTAGAGACAGATACGCAGTATTTT.

The chain links TRBV20-1 to TRBJ2-7; no clear D gene. This CDR3 contains 16 residues. Trimming stripped 3 bases from V and 2 bases from J, with 20 bases between. CDR1 and CDR2 from the germline V gene are DFQATT and SNEGSKA (reference sequence). The CDR3 region has the DNA TGCAGTGCTAGCACCAATGATGAAGGGCCAGCCTACGAGCAGTACTTC. This codes for CSASTNDEGPAYEQYF.

The J gene is TRBJ2-5, the V gene TRBV3-1; D may be TRBD1 (7 bases). The germline V gene encodes CDR1 LGHDT and CDR2 YNNKEL (reference sequence). The CDR3 extends over 16 amino acids. V was cut by 2 bases and J by 5 bases, with 18 bases left in between. CDR3 sequence: CASSQPGGGRGETQYF. CDR3 sequence (DNA): TGTGCCAGCAGCCAACCTGGAGGGGGCAGGGGCGAGACCCAGTACTTC.

This clonotype was seen only once. The rearrangement links TRBV10-3 to TRBJ2-7; 7 bases align to TRBD2. From germline, CDR1 is ENHRY and CDR2 SYGVKD. The CDR3 is made up of 13 amino acids. V lost 3 bases to trimming and J lost 5 bases; unmatched junction nucleotides: 4. The CDR3 sequence is CAISDQRGDEQYF. In nucleotides, the CDR3 is TGTGCCATCAGTGACCAGCGGGGCGACGAGCAGTACTTC.

About this clonotype: This could be a read error, since a much larger clone is one nucleotide away. The chain joins TRBV29-1 to TRBJ2-1; 7 bases line up with TRBD2. The CDR3 consists of 13 residues. Germline-derived CDR1 and CDR2 are SQVTM and ANQGSEA. CDR3 nucleotides: TGCAACGTTAGGTCTAGCGGACCCCGTGAGCAGTTCTTC. Residues: CNVRSSGPREQFF.

This clonotype has a handful of counts. The CDR3 coding sequence is TGCAGGGGGACAGAGATGAACACTGAAGCTTTCTTT. It encodes CRGTEMNTEAFF. This chain uses TRBV20-1 with TRBJ1-1; the match to TRBD1 covers 7 bases. CDR3 length: 12 residues. CDR1 is DFQATT, CDR2 SNEGSKA, per germline (reference sequence).

This sequence joins TRBV7-9 and TRBJ2-7; D gene uncertain. Germline lookup yields CDR1 SEHNR and CDR2 FQNEAQ (reference sequence). The CDR3 sequence is 14 residues long. Trimming removed 3 bases at V and 0 bases at J, with 9 bases between. The CDR3, as DNA: TGTGCCAGCAGCTTGTCGGCAGTCTCCTACGAGCAGTACTTC. Protein product: CASSLSAVSYEQYF.

This clonotype was counted once. The chain couples TRBV7-8 to TRBJ2-5; possible D gene TRBD2, 5 bases. Germline V gene data show CDR1 as SGHVS and CDR2 as FQNEAQ. The V end was cut by 2 bases, the J end by 1 base, with 11 bases between. This CDR3 is 15 amino acids long. The DNA for the CDR3 is TGTGCCAGCAGCTTAAGGGAGATGATCCAAGAGACCCAGTACTTC. It codes for CASSLREMIQETQYF.

This sequence joins TRBV19 and TRBJ1-2; 8 nucleotides line up with TRBD1. Per the germline V gene, CDR1 is LNHDA and CDR2 is SQIVND (reference sequence). V gave up 4 bases and J gave up 5 bases; unmatched junction bases: 9. The CDR3 totals 15 residues. The CDR3 nucleotides read TGTGCCAGTAGTACTGGACAGGGACTCGATTATGGCTACACCTTC. This sequence encodes CASSTGQGLDYGYTF.

This clonotype was found a few times. This sequence joins TRBV9 and TRBJ2-1, with a possible D match to TRBD2 (6 bases). Per germline, CDR1 SGDLS and CDR2 YYNGEE. Trimming stripped 5 bases from V and 0 bases from J, with 15 bases between. CDR3 size: 16 residues. The CDR3 is CASSGTGQTSYNEQFF. The CDR3 nucleotides read TGTGCCAGCAGTGGGACTGGGCAGACCTCCTACAATGAGCAGTTCTTC.

The chain combines TRBV20-1 with TRBJ1-5; D is unclear. The CDR3 totals 16 residues. Between the trimmed V and J ends, which lost 6 bases and 0 bases, there was a span of 18 bases. CDR1 is DFQATT, CDR2 SNEGSKA, per germline (reference sequence). This CDR3 is CSASSRAGYSNQPQHF. The CDR3 nucleotides read TGCAGTGCCTCCTCACGGGCAGGCTATAGCAATCAGCCCCAGCATTTT.